The T cell receptor (beta chain) under discussion was sequenced for a study of T cell changes during pregnancy in multiple sclerosis. CDR1 is LGHNA and CDR2 is YSLEER in the germline V gene. The CDR3 totals 15 residues. Trimming left V 2 bases short and J 0 bases short, with 10 bases between. Generated by immunoSEQ multiplex PCR, the TCRdb table keeps only in-frame clones and is missing some. Among 29,000 or so clones listed, around 91% were seen once. The source material was CD8+ T cells from peripheral blood mononuclear cells, sampled after pregnancy. The rearrangement links TRBV4-3 to TRBJ1-2, with a tentative D call TRBD1 (6 bases). This clonotype originated in a female donor with multiple sclerosis, enrolled in a pregnancy study. The CDR3 nucleotides are TGCGCCAGCAGCCAATCCCGGGACACTAACTATGGCTACACCTTC. The encoded protein is CASSQSRDTNYGYTF.